What follows describes a single T cell receptor (beta chain). This entry is derived from a study of blood T cells in healthy people across ages. PCR was performed a second time for roughly 7 to 11 cycles using a sample-barcoded 5' primer and a J-beta primer mix. A template-switch adaptor that had 12 random nucleotides put a tag on each cDNA molecule. TCRdb ran MiXCR on the 5' RACE reads and lists one entry per CDR3 protein. Of hundreds of thousands of distinct CDR3 sequences listed, 56% are singletons. The sequenced sample was blood. This receptor was obtained from a man aged 35 to 55 in good health.

As DNA, the CDR3 is TGTGCCAGCAGTTTAGTTGCATTTCACGAGCAGTACTTC. It encodes CASSLVAFHEQYF. The chain combines TRBV28 with TRBJ2-7; D is unclear. The length of the CDR3 is 13 residues. The V gene lost 2 bases and the J gene lost 5 bases, with 10 bases spanning the gap. The germline gives CDR1 MDHEN, CDR2 SYDVKM.